The next 5 T cell receptor beta chains were all read from a single sample in a study of T cell responses to AZD1222 COVID-19 vaccine. Sequencing used immunoSEQ multiplex PCR; TCRdb keeps in-frame clones, though not all of them. The sample has around 150,000 clones; 94% are singletons. Sequenced here: peripheral blood, sampled on day 0 of AZD1222 vaccination. Source of these receptors: an adult in good health.

The chain is built from TRBV19 and TRBJ1-6; 8 bases agree with TRBD1. With 5 bases clipped from V and 10 bases from J, the junction kept 13 bases outside the gene matches. The CDR3 runs to 16 residues. Germline CDR1 and CDR2: LNHDA and SQIVND (reference sequence). In DNA form, the CDR3 reads TGTGCCAGTAGTCTCCGGGGAACAGGGGGAGGCTCACCCCTCCACTTT. This encodes CASSLRGTGGGSPLHF. Complete variable domain (other parts from reference TRBV19 and TRBJ1-6): DGGITQSPKYLFRKEGQNVTLSCEQNLNHDAMYWYRQDPGQGLRLIYYSQIVNDFQKGDIAEGYSVSREKKESFPLTVTSAQKNPTAFYLCASSLRGTGGGSPLHFGNGTRLTVT.

This chain connects TRBV19 to TRBJ2-5; 13 bases agree with TRBD2. Germline V lookup: CDR1 LNHDA, CDR2 SQIVND (reference sequence). The CDR3 consists of 16 residues. V gave up 5 bases and J gave up 3 bases; unmatched junction bases: 6. DNA of the CDR3: TGTGCCAGTAGTCCTCCGGGACTAGCGGGGAAAGAGACCCAGTACTTC. Translating it yields CASSPPGLAGKETQYF.

DNA of the CDR3: TGCGCCAGCAGCCCTGGACAGGGGATTGGATCACCCCTCCACTTT. As protein: CASSPGQGIGSPLHF. The chain employs TRBV5-1 and TRBJ1-6; 9 bases line up with TRBD1. Germline values: CDR1 SGHRS, CDR2 YFSETQ. J lost 10 bases, V lost 4 bases, and 9 bases had no gene match. The CDR3 sequence is 15 residues long. The full variable domain, with the rest looked up from reference TRBV5-1 and TRBJ1-6, is KAGVTQTPRYLIKTRGQQVTLSCSPISGHRSVSWYQQTPGQGLQFLFEYFSETQRNKGNFPGRFSGRQFSNSRSEMNVSTLELGDSALYLCASSPGQGIGSPLHFGNGTRLTVT.

In its sample, this clone was seen once. The chain has TRBV6-6 and TRBJ1-2, with 7 nucleotides matching TRBD1. V trimming: 4 bases; J trimming: 8 bases; junction bases outside the gene matches: 10. The CDR3 is made up of 14 amino acids. The V gene's germline CDR1 is MNHNY and CDR2 SVGAGI (reference sequence). CDR3 DNA: TGTGCCAGCAGTTCGCCCCTGACAGGGTTCGGCTACACCTTC. Translated: CASSSPLTGFGYTF.

The rearrangement links TRBV3-1 (or the pseudogene TRBV3-2) to TRBJ2-6; D gene ambiguous. CDR1 and CDR2 from the germline V gene are LGHDT and YNNKEL (reference sequence). Trimming stripped 0 bases from V and 1 base from J, with 7 bases between. The CDR3 spans 16 residues. The CDR3 region has the DNA TGTGCCAGCAGCCAAGATCCAGGTTCTGGGGCCAACGTCCTGACTTTC. This codes for CASSQDPGSGANVLTF.